The clone carrying this T cell receptor (beta chain) showed up just once. The CDR3 contains 16 residues. These data originate in a study of blood T cell repertoires in COVID-19. The overall study: Some COVID-19 samples were acute and others convalescent; all came from the United States, Italy and Spain. From T cells, B-cell-depleted T cells, or PBMCs came the material, which was cDNA or gDNA.

Per the original data handling: The assay estimated nucleated cells by amplifying reference gene primers. Produced via immunoSEQ multiplex PCR; TCRdb's table is partial and in-frame only. From that table come the V and J calls and clone size; the DNA was used to work out D and trimming. This sample has approximately 330,000 clones, with 70% to 90% found just once. V is TRBV21-1 and J is TRBJ1-5; the table gives TRBD1 as D, unverified against the DNA. TRBV21-1 represents a pseudogene. This clonotype was obtained from a woman aged 45-60 years with active or convalescent COVID-19. Input material: peripheral blood. Here the CDR3 reads CASSGNRGDSNQPQHF. The DNA of the CDR3 is TGTGCCAGCAGCGGAAACAGGGGGGATAGCAATCAGCCCCAGCATTTT.